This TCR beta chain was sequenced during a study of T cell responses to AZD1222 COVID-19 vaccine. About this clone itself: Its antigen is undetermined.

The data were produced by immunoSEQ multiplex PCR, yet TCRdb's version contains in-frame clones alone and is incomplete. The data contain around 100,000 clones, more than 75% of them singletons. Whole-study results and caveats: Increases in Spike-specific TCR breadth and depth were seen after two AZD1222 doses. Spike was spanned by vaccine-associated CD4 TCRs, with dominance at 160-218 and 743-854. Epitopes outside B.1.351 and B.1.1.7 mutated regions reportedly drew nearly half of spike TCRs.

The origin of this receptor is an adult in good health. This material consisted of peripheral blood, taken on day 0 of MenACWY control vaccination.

CDR3 in amino acids: CASSFQGLSNQPQHF. The CDR3 coding sequence is TGTGCCAGCAGTTTTCAGGGGCTAAGCAATCAGCCCCAGCATTTT. The V gene is TRBV6-2 or TRBV6-3, the J gene TRBJ1-5; the D gene is possibly TRBD1 (6 bases). This CDR3 spans 15 amino acids. The V end was cut by 4 bases, the J end by 1 base, with 11 bases between. Germline CDR1 MNHEY, CDR2 SVGEGT.